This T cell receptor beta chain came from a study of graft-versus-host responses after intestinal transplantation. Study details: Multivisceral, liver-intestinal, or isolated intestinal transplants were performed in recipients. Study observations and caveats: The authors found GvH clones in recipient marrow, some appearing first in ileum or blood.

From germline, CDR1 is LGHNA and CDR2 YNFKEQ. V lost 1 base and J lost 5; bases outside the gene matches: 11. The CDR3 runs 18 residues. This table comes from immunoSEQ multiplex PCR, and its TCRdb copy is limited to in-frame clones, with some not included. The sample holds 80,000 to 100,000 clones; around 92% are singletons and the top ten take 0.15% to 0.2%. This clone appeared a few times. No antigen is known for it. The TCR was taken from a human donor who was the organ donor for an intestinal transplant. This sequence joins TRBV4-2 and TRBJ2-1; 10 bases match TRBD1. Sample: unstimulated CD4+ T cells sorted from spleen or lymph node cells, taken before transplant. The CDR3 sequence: CASSQGRSGTGVNNEQFF. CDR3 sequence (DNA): TGTGCCAGCAGCCAAGGACGTTCCGGGACAGGGGTTAACAATGAGCAGTTCTTC.